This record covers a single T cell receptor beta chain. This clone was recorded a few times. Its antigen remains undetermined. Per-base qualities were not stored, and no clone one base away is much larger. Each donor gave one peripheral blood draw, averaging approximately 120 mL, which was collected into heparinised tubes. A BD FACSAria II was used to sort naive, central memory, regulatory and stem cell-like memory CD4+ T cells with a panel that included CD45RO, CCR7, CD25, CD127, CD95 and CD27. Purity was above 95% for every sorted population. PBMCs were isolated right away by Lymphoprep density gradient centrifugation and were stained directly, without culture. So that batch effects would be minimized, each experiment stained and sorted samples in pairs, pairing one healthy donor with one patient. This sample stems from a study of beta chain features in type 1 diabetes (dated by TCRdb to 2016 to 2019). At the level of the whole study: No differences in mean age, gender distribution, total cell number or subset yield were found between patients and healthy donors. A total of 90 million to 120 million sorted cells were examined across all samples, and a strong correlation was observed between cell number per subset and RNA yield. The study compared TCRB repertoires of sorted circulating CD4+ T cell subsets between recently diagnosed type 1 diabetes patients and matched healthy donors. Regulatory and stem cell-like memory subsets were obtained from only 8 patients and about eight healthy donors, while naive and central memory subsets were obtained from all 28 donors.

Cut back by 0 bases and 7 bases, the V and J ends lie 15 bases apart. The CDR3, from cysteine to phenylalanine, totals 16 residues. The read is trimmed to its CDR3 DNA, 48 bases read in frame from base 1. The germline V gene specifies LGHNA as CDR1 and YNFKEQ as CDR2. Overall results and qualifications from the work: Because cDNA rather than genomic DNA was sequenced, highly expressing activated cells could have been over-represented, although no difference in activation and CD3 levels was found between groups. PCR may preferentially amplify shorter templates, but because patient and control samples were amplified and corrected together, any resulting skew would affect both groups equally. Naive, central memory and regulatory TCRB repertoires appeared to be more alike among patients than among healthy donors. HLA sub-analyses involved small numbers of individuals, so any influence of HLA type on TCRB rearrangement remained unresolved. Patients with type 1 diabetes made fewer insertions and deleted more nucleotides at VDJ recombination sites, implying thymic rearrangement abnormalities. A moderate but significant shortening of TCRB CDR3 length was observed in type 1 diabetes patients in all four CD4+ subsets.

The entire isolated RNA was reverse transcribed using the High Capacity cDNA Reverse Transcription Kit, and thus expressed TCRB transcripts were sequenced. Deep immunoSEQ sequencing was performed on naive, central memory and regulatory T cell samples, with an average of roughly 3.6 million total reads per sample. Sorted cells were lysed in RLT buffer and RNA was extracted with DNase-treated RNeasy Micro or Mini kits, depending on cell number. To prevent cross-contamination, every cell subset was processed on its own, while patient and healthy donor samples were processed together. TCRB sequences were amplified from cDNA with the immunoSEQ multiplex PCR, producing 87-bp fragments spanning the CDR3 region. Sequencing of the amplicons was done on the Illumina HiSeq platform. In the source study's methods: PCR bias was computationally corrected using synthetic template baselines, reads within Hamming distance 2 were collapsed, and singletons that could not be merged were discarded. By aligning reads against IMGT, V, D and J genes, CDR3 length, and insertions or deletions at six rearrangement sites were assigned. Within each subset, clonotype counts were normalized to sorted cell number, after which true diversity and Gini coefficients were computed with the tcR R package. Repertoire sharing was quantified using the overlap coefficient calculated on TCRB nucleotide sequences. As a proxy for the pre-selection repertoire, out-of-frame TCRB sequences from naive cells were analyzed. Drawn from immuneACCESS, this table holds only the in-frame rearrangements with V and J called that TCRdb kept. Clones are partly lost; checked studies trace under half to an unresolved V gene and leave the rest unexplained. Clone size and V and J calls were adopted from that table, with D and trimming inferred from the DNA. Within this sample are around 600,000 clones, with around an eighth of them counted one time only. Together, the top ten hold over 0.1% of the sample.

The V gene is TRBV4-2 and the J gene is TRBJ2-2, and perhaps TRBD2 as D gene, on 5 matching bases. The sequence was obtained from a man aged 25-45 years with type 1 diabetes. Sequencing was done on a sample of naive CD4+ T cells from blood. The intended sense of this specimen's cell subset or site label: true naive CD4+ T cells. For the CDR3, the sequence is CASSQDAGIEGGELFF. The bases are TGTGCCAGCAGCCAAGATGCCGGCATTGAGGGCGGGGAGCTGTTTTTT.